One sample yielded the 27 T cell receptor beta chains listed below, sequenced in a study of naive and memory T cell subsets. Points from the study as a whole: A few larger clonotypes appeared in naive repertoires, especially CD8, possibly memory cells re-expressing CD45RA.

These receptors have no identified antigens. An equimolar mix of two oligonucleotides served as the beta constant-region primer for TRBC1 and TRBC2. Four rounds of PCR amplified the ligated cDNA using nested alpha and beta constant-region primers plus SP2. MiXCR, run by TCRdb on the UMI-ligation and nested PCR reads, gives a single entry per CDR3 protein. The profile shows fewer than 150,000 distinct CDR3 sequences, 15% to 25% of them singletons. What was sequenced was naive CD8+ T cells from blood. The receptor set was obtained from a human donor in good health.

The chain links TRBV12-3 or TRBV12-4 to TRBJ2-1; D call uncertain. The CDR3 consists of 16 residues. The ends were cut back, 6 bases at V and 8 bases at J, with 23 bases in the middle. CDR3 residues: CASSPGWATKSDEQFF. The DNA of the CDR3 is TGTGCCAGCAGCCCTGGTTGGGCGACGAAATCGGATGAGCAGTTCTTC.

This clonotype showed up just a few times. This chain uses TRBV7-9 with TRBJ2-3, with a tentative D call TRBD1 (7 bases). Germline V gives CDR1 SEHNR, CDR2 FQNEAQ (reference sequence). Trimming pared 5 bases from V and 0 bases from J, leaving 15 bases between. This CDR3 is 16 amino acids long. The CDR3: CASSQGVAVSTDTQYF. In DNA form, the CDR3 reads TGTGCCAGCAGCCAGGGGGTAGCGGTAAGCACAGATACGCAGTATTTT.

The chain is built from TRBV29-1 and TRBJ2-3; D not certain. Trimming removed 4 bases from V and 1 base from J, with 9 bases in between. Per germline, CDR1 SQVTM and CDR2 ANQGSEA. The CDR3 runs to 13 residues. CDR3 protein: CSVAALGTDTQYF. In nucleotides, the CDR3 is TGCAGCGTTGCGGCACTTGGCACAGATACGCAGTATTTT.

V gene TRBV3-1 combines with J gene TRBJ2-1, with D possibly being TRBD2 (6 bases). V was cut by 3 bases and J by 4 bases, with 13 bases left in between. Germline V gene sequence: CDR1 LGHDT, CDR2 YNNKEL (reference sequence). The CDR3 covers 15 residues. The DNA of the CDR3 is TGTGCCAGCAGCCAGCCCACTAGCACATACAATGAGCAGTTCTTC. Translated, it gives CASSQPTSTYNEQFF.

The chain employs TRBV12-3 or TRBV12-4 and TRBJ2-5, with D tentatively TRBD2 (6 bases). The CDR3 runs 14 residues. V was clipped by 1 base and J by 5 bases, with 11 bases between them. CDR3 DNA sequence: TGTGCCAGCAGTTTAGAAAGGGAGGATGAGACCCAGTACTTC. Its protein product is CASSLEREDETQYF.

The sample holds many counts of this clonotype. V usage is TRBV5-1 and J usage is TRBJ2-1; 7 bases are shared with TRBD2. This CDR3 has 15 residues. The trim removed 0 bases at V and 7 bases at J, leaving 7 bases unmatched. Germline V lookup: CDR1 SGHRS, CDR2 YFSETQ. CDR3 amino acids: CASSLAGGPGNEQFF. Written as DNA, the CDR3 is TGCGCCAGCAGCTTGGCGGGAGGCCCGGGGAATGAGCAGTTCTTC.

This clonotype was found a few times. The chain carries TRBV7-9 and TRBJ1-1, with TRBD1 identical over 7 bases. Losses at the gene ends were 1 base for V and 8 bases for J; bases not matched to a gene: 4. The CDR3 has 13 residues. The germline V gene has CDR1 SEHNR and CDR2 FQNEAQ (reference sequence). The CDR3 DNA follows: TGTGCCAGCAGCTTAGTCCTGACAGGGGAAGCTTTCTTT. Protein: CASSLVLTGEAFF.

The chain employs TRBV7-9 and TRBJ2-7; D is unclear. The CDR3 has 13 amino acids. Germline CDR1 and CDR2: SEHNR and FQNEAQ (reference sequence). V was cut by 3 bases and J by 3 bases, with 9 bases left in between. CDR3 amino acids: CASSLESDYEQYF. DNA for the CDR3: TGTGCCAGCAGCTTGGAAAGTGACTACGAGCAGTACTTC.

The chain joins TRBV28 to TRBJ1-4; 9 nucleotides match TRBD1. The ends lost 4 bases at V and 6 bases at J; junction bases unmatched: 3. From germline, CDR1 is MDHEN and CDR2 SYDVKM. This CDR3 has 14 amino acids. Here the CDR3 DNA reads TGTGCCAGCAGTTCCGGGACAGGGTATGAAAAACTGTTTTTT. Translation: CASSSGTGYEKLFF.

This clonotype was counted a few times. The CDR3 spells CATGTSYEQYF. The CDR3 coding sequence is TGTGCCACCGGGACTTCCTACGAGCAGTACTTC. The V call is TRBV12-3 or TRBV12-4, the J call TRBJ2-7, with a tentative D call TRBD2 (6 bases). This CDR3 comprises 11 residues. Deletions cut 10 bases from V and 1 base from J, with 8 bases between.

The chain links TRBV6-2 or TRBV6-3 to TRBJ2-7; 9 nucleotides agree with TRBD1. The ends lost 5 bases at V and 6 bases at J; junction bases unmatched: 11. CDR3 length: 15 amino acids. CDR1 is MNHEY, CDR2 SVGEGT, per germline. The CDR3 reads CASSMYDTGGREQYF. The CDR3 bases are TGTGCCAGCAGTATGTATGATACAGGGGGCCGCGAGCAGTACTTC.

This clonotype was recorded many times. V is TRBV4-3 and J is TRBJ2-7, with 7 bases identical to TRBD2. The CDR3 extends over 16 amino acids. CDR1 is LGHNA, CDR2 YSLEER, per germline. V was pared by 0 bases and J by 1 base, with 6 bases of the junction left unmatched. The DNA for the CDR3 is TGCGCCAGCAGCCAAGATCGAGCTAGCGGTTCCTACGAGCAGTACTTC. Protein sequence: CASSQDRASGSYEQYF.

This clonotype showed up just a few times. The chain links TRBV29-1 to TRBJ2-3; 11 bases line up with TRBD1. Germline loops: CDR1 SQVTM, CDR2 ANQGSEA. There are 16 residues in the CDR3. With V trimmed by 4 bases and J by 6 bases, 12 bases remained unmatched. The CDR3 sequence: CSVAPIGTGGRDTQYF. In nucleotides, the CDR3 is TGCAGCGTTGCCCCTATCGGGACAGGGGGGAGGGATACGCAGTATTTT.

The rearrangement uses TRBV29-1 and TRBJ1-1; D gene ambiguous. This CDR3 has 12 residues. The V gene lost 2 bases and the J gene lost 1 base, with 5 bases spanning the gap. Germline values: CDR1 SQVTM, CDR2 ANQGSEA. CDR3 DNA: TGCAGCGTTGAATTCCGGAACACTGAAGCTTTCTTT. Protein product: CSVEFRNTEAFF.

The V call is TRBV6-6, the J call TRBJ1-2; 7 nucleotides match TRBD1. V lost 6 bases and J lost 8; bases outside the gene matches: 6. This CDR3 is built from 12 residues. Looked up from germline, CDR1 is MNHNY and CDR2 is SVGAGI (reference sequence). In DNA, the CDR3 is TGTGCCAGCAGGTTAACAGGGGACGGCTACACCTTC. Protein product: CASRLTGDGYTF.

This clonotype appeared many times. The V gene is TRBV9, the J gene TRBJ2-1; 9 bases fit TRBD1. V was pared by 7 bases and J by 8 bases, with 10 bases of the junction left unmatched. The CDR3 spans 14 residues. CDR1 SGDLS and CDR2 YYNGEE come from the germline V gene. The CDR3 loop is CASRSGTGTHEQFF. CDR3 bases: TGTGCCAGCCGTAGTGGGACAGGGACTCATGAGCAGTTCTTC.

This chain uses TRBV5-1 with TRBJ2-5; maybe TRBD1 (5 bases). Per germline, CDR1 SGHRS and CDR2 YFSETQ. With 5 bases removed from V and 0 bases from J, the gap between germline ends came to 17 bases. This CDR3 is built from 16 residues. DNA for the CDR3: TGCGCCAGCAGGGACAAGGACCTGAAGTACCAAGAGACCCAGTACTTC. Translating it yields CASRDKDLKYQETQYF.

This clonotype appeared once. At one end the junction does not follow the germline gene, possibly because of a read error. The chain recombines TRBV7-9 with TRBJ2-4; 9 bases are shared with TRBD1. The germline CDR1 and CDR2 sequences are SEHNR and FQNEAQ (reference sequence). CDR3 size: 14 residues. The CDR3 DNA reads as TGTGCCAGCAGCTTAGGGGCATCAAGGACAGGGGAGGACTTC. It is translated as CASSLGASRTGEDF.

This clonotype was seen ten or more times. The V gene is TRBV20-1, the J gene TRBJ2-3; a weak D match, TRBD2 (6 bases). V dropped 0 bases and J dropped 2 bases, with 15 bases sitting between them. The CDR3 totals 16 residues. Per the germline V gene, CDR1 is DFQATT and CDR2 is SNEGSKA (reference sequence). The CDR3 sequence is CSARDRGSGYTDTQYF. CDR3 coding DNA: TGCAGTGCTAGAGATCGGGGTAGCGGTTACACAGATACGCAGTATTTT.

This clonotype was seen more than once but under ten times. CDR3 DNA: TGTGCCAGTAGTGAGACAGGAGAGGATCAGCCCCAGCATTTT. Encoded protein: CASSETGEDQPQHF. This chain joins TRBV19 and TRBJ1-5, with a tentative D call TRBD1 (6 bases). The CDR3 has 14 residues. CDR1 and CDR2 (germline): LNHDA, SQIVND (reference sequence). Trimming removed 5 bases at V and 5 bases at J, with 13 bases between. Together with reference TRBV19 and TRBJ1-5, the CDR3 gives the full variable domain: DGGITQSPKYLFRKEGQNVTLSCEQNLNHDAMYWYRQDPGQGLRLIYYSQIVNDFQKGDIAEGYSVSREKKESFPLTVTSAQKNPTAFYLCASSETGEDQPQHFGDGTRLSIL.

The gene calls are TRBV7-2 and TRBJ2-1, with D possibly being TRBD2 (6 bases). The CDR3 spans 15 residues. Germline V lookup: CDR1 SGHTA, CDR2 FQGNSA. The ends were cut back, 2 bases at V and 4 bases at J, with 12 bases in the middle. CDR3 protein: CASSLLPGTYNEQFF. The CDR3 region has the DNA TGTGCCAGCAGCTTACTTCCAGGGACTTACAATGAGCAGTTCTTC.

This clonotype was recorded a few times. The chain joins TRBV7-9 to TRBJ2-7, with 15 bases lining up with TRBD2. The length of the CDR3 is 18 residues. The trim removed 4 bases at V and 1 base at J, leaving 8 bases unmatched. The V gene's germline CDR1 is SEHNR and CDR2 FQNEAQ (reference sequence). The CDR3 loop is CASSSGLAGGRRSYEQYF. CDR3 DNA: TGTGCCAGCAGCTCGGGACTAGCGGGAGGACGGAGATCCTACGAGCAGTACTTC. The whole variable domain, remainder taken from reference TRBV7-9 and TRBJ2-7, is DTGVSQNPRHKITKRGQNVTFRCDPISEHNRLYWYRQTLGQGPEFLTYFQNEAQLEKSRLLSDRFSAERPKGSFSTLEIQRTEQGDSAMYLCASSSGLAGGRRSYEQYFGPGTRLTVT.

The chain couples TRBV12-3 or TRBV12-4 to TRBJ2-3; D possibly corresponds to TRBD1 (5 bases). The V end was cut by 4 bases, the J end by 0 bases, with 14 bases between. There are 16 residues in the CDR3. CDR3 nucleotide sequence: TGTGCCAGCAGTTCTCCGACAGACCCTAGCACAGATACGCAGTATTTT. This codes for CASSSPTDPSTDTQYF.

This clonotype turned up a few times. The gene calls are TRBV11-2 and TRBJ1-4; D unclear. Trimming cost V 5 bases and J 0 bases, with 4 bases left between them. The CDR3 totals 13 residues. In germline, CDR1 is SGHAT, CDR2 FQNNGV. CDR3 coding DNA: TGTGCCAGCAGCACAACAACTAATGAAAAACTGTTTTTT. It codes for CASSTTTNEKLFF.

The chain links TRBV4-3 to TRBJ2-3; D uncertain. The germline V gene encodes CDR1 LGHNA and CDR2 YSLEER. The V and J ends lost 4 bases and 0 bases respectively, with 14 bases between them. This CDR3 comprises 16 residues. CDR3 amino acids: CASSPRGPKSTDTQYF. The CDR3 DNA is TGCGCCAGCAGCCCCCGAGGACCGAAAAGCACAGATACGCAGTATTTT.

The rearrangement links TRBV9 to TRBJ2-1; tentative D call: TRBD2 (6 bases). The CDR3 extends over 16 amino acids. Trimming stripped 0 bases from V and 0 bases from J, with 10 bases between. Germline CDR1 and CDR2: SGDLS and YYNGEE. The CDR3: CASSVDLAISYNEQFF. Written as DNA, the CDR3 is TGTGCCAGCAGCGTAGATCTAGCGATCTCCTACAATGAGCAGTTCTTC.

The chain is built from TRBV28 and TRBJ1-5; D ambiguous. Germline V gives CDR1 MDHEN, CDR2 SYDVKM. V lost 6 bases, J lost 3 bases, and 15 bases lay in between. The CDR3 totals 15 residues. The CDR3 region is CASSLAWATNQPQHF. CDR3 nucleotides: TGTGCCAGCAGCCTGGCTTGGGCTACCAATCAGCCCCAGCATTTT.